The subject of this entry is one TCR beta chain. Its antigen is currently unknown. These data belong to a study of cytomegalovirus exposure and HLA in healthy donors. At the level of the study: The Caucasian-associated ancestry cluster contained approximately 81% of the approximately 390 genotyped donors. Study results and limitations: TCR beta sequences reportedly predicted most subjects' HLA-A and HLA-B alleles accurately.

Germline-derived CDR1 and CDR2 are WNHNN and SYGVQD (reference sequence). The CDR3 runs 13 residues. V lost 5 bases and J lost 4; bases outside the gene matches: 3. With 60 Vbeta and 13 Jbeta primers, the PCR was carried out. Generated by immunoSEQ multiplex PCR, the TCRdb table keeps only in-frame clones and is missing some. The sample yields some 160,000 clones, about 80% seen once. The chain is built from TRBV10-1 and TRBJ2-7; 9 positions agree with TRBD1. The sequencing input was PBMCs. This sequence originates from a man aged 35 to 55 in good health and CMV-seronegative. Written as DNA, the CDR3 is TGCGCCAGCAGTTATGGACAGGGGTACGAGCAGTACTTC. The encoded protein is CASSYGQGYEQYF.